Sequencing of this TCR beta chain was carried out in a study of blood T cell repertoires in COVID-19. Recruitment covered 20 to 25 US areas and drew participants whose ages spanned about 18 to 90 years. The CDR3 has 12 residues. V was pared by 6 bases and J by 4 bases, with 10 bases between. The V gene's germline CDR1 is MDHEN and CDR2 SYDVKM. In the original processing: Estimation of nucleated cell counts was performed using reference gene primer amplification. Generated by immunoSEQ multiplex PCR, the TCRdb table keeps only in-frame clones and is missing some. That table supplies the V and J calls and clone size; D and trimming were determined from the DNA. The sample gives 110,000 to 150,000 clones, around 87% of which show up once; 11% is in the top ten.

The clonotype originates from a man aged 55 to 70 who had recovered from COVID-19. The V and J genes are TRBV28 and TRBJ2-7; D not certain. The source material was PBMCs or T cells enriched from blood (not recorded which). The CDR3 loop is CASSSSVYEQYF. CDR3 in DNA: TGTGCCAGCAGCTCCTCCGTGTACGAGCAGTACTTC.